This is a list of T cell receptor beta chains from one sample in a study of CD8+CD57+ T cells in acquired aplastic anemia. TCRdb re-called the reads through MiXCR, storing one row per CDR3 protein. The data show around 150,000 distinct CDR3 sequences, 45% to 55% seen once. The sequenced material came from sorted CD4+, CD8+, or CD8+CD57+ T cells (not recorded which) from PBMCs. The receptors were sampled from a human donor with aplastic anemia. Each CDR3 is given with its conserved first and last residue. A D gene is named only where the DNA matches it firmly. Clone size, where shown, is once, few, many, or a class for clones that have expanded.

V	D	J	size	CDR3	DNA
TRBV19	.	TRBJ2-5	.	CASPRGAEETQYF	TGTGCCAGCCCCCGGGGGGCTGAAGAGACCCAGTACTTC
TRBV11-1	TRBD1	TRBJ2-1	many	CASSPQGQGREQFF	TGTGCCAGCAGCCCTCAGGGACAGGGAAGAGAGCAGTTCTTC
TRBV19	TRBD1	TRBJ2-7	.	CASSYSGQGAYEQYF	TGTGCCAGTAGTTATTCTGGGCAGGGGGCCTACGAGCAGTACTTC
TRBV19	.	TRBJ2-5	many	CASTSALGEGETQYF	TGTGCCAGTACGTCGGCTCTGGGCGAGGGAGAGACCCAGTACTTC
TRBV25-1	.	TRBJ2-3	.	CASSAQGKGTDTQYF	TGTGCCAGCAGTGCCCAGGGGAAGGGCACAGATACGCAGTATTTT
TRBV28	.	TRBJ1-2	few	CASSPDRHGYTF	TGTGCCAGCAGTCCTGATCGGCATGGCTACACCTTC
TRBV25-1	.	TRBJ1-2	few	CASTQGTKNYGYTF	TGTGCCAGCACCCAAGGGACAAAGAACTATGGCTACACCTTC
TRBV10-3	.	TRBJ2-7	.	CAISPGVSYEQYF	TGTGCCATCAGCCCGGGGGTCTCCTACGAGCAGTACTTC
TRBV12-3/TRBV12-4	.	TRBJ1-2	.	CASSLASENYGYTF	TGTGCCAGCAGTTTAGCATCAGAGAACTATGGCTACACCTTC
TRBV29-1	.	TRBJ2-7	once	CSVIGRGQSLRGIEQYF	TGCAGCGTTATAGGTAGAGGACAGTCCTTAAGGGGAATCGAGCAGTACTTC
TRBV20-1	.	TRBJ2-7	many	CSARGISDEQYF	TGCAGTGCTAGAGGAATTAGCGACGAGCAGTACTTC
TRBV2	.	TRBJ1-2	.	CASSYTWRVDDYGYTF	TGTGCCAGCAGCTACACTTGGAGGGTTGACGACTATGGCTACACCTTC
TRBV29-1	.	TRBJ1-1	.	CSVDGGQFSMNTEAFF	TGCAGCGTGGATGGGGGGCAGTTTTCGATGAACACTGAAGCTTTCTTT
TRBV29-1	.	TRBJ1-3	.	CSVERRIGEDTIYF	TGCAGCGTTGAAAGGAGGATAGGGGAAGACACCATATATTTT
TRBV24-1	TRBD1	TRBJ2-1	many	CATSDPRGSRGNEQFF	TGTGCCACCAGTGATCCCAGGGGGAGTCGGGGCAATGAGCAGTTCTTC
TRBV25-1	.	TRBJ2-7	medium-sized	CASSESGGVAYEQYF	TGTGCCAGCAGTGAATCCGGCGGAGTGGCCTACGAGCAGTACTTC
TRBV24-1	.	TRBJ1-1	.	CATSQDLNTEAFF	TGTGCCACCTCTCAGGACCTGAACACTGAAGCTTTCTTT
TRBV5-4	TRBD2	TRBJ2-2	once	CASSLTSQNTGELFF	TGTGCCAGCAGCCTGACTAGCCAGAACACCGGGGAGCTGTTTTTT
TRBV10-3	.	TRBJ2-7	many	CAIQKGQNYEQYF	TGTGCCATTCAGAAAGGACAGAACTACGAGCAGTACTTC
TRBV2	.	TRBJ2-7	few	CASSDVQGRHEQYF	TGTGCCAGCAGTGACGTACAGGGGAGGCACGAGCAGTACTTC
TRBV7-9	.	TRBJ1-1	few	CASSAGLTEAFF	TGTGCCAGCAGCGCTGGATTGACTGAAGCTTTCTTT
TRBV7-2	TRBD1	TRBJ2-7	.	CASSPLQGPYEQYF	TGTGCCAGCAGCCCCCTACAGGGGCCGTACGAGCAGTACTTC
TRBV20-1	.	TRBJ2-1	.	CSDKGPADSNEQFF	TGCAGTGATAAAGGGCCGGCGGATAGCAATGAGCAGTTCTTC
TRBV7-3	.	TRBJ2-3	many	CASSLGIGGVIDTQYF	TGTGCCAGCAGCTTAGGAATCGGGGGAGTTATAGATACGCAGTATTTT
TRBV7-9	.	TRBJ1-4	.	CASSPGRGWEKLFF	TGTGCCAGCAGTCCAGGGAGAGGGTGGGAAAAACTGTTTTTT
TRBV10-1	TRBD1	TRBJ1-5	.	CASSGTGGQPFPQHF	TGCGCCAGCAGCGGGACAGGGGGCCAACCCTTTCCCCAGCATTTT
TRBV5-1	TRBD2	TRBJ2-5	many	CASSQVPTSGGPETQYF	TGCGCCAGCAGCCAAGTCCCCACTAGCGGGGGCCCAGAGACCCAGTACTTC
TRBV5-1	.	TRBJ1-1	many	CASSTDRSTEAFF	TGCGCCAGCAGCACCGACAGGTCCACTGAAGCTTTCTTT
TRBV2	.	TRBJ2-1	many	CASKGPGEKQFF	TGTGCCAGCAAAGGTCCCGGGGAAAAACAGTTCTTC
TRBV5-6	.	TRBJ2-1	many	CASSVAQRFGNEQFF	TGTGCCAGCAGCGTAGCACAGCGTTTTGGGAATGAGCAGTTCTTC
TRBV9	.	TRBJ2-7	.	CASSVSWGPYEQYF	TGTGCCAGCAGCGTATCATGGGGGCCCTACGAGCAGTACTTC
TRBV9	TRBD1	TRBJ1-2	many	CASSVGGQGESYGYTF	TGTGCCAGCAGCGTTGGGGGACAGGGAGAATCCTATGGCTACACCTTC
TRBV19	TRBD1	TRBJ1-5	many	CASSIAKTGGNQPQHF	TGTGCCAGTAGTATAGCGAAGACAGGGGGGAATCAGCCCCAGCATTTT
TRBV25-1	TRBD1	TRBJ2-7	many	CASSVSGDRSYEQYF	TGTGCCAGCAGCGTTTCAGGGGACAGATCCTACGAGCAGTACTTC
TRBV27	.	TRBJ2-5	.	CASPPRARSGETQYF	TGTGCCAGCCCCCCGCGGGCCCGGTCGGGAGAGACCCAGTACTTC
TRBV19	.	TRBJ1-1	many	CASSIDTGPNTEAFF	TGTGCCAGTAGTATAGATACAGGGCCGAACACTGAAGCTTTCTTT
TRBV20-1	.	TRBJ2-1	many	CSASGPNNEQFF	TGCAGTGCTAGCGGACCCAACAATGAGCAGTTCTTC
TRBV7-2	TRBD2	TRBJ2-1	once	CASRASGNEQFF	TGTGCCAGCCGAGCTAGCGGCAATGAGCAGTTCTTC
TRBV12-3/TRBV12-4	.	TRBJ2-5	many	CATNRYQETQYF	TGTGCCACTAACCGGTACCAAGAGACCCAGTACTTC
TRBV20-1	.	TRBJ2-7	.	CSAEIISYEQYF	TGCAGTGCGGAGATAATCTCCTACGAGCAGTACTTC
TRBV24-1	.	TRBJ2-5	.	CATSDPRSGIGETQYF	TGTGCCACCAGTGATCCCCGGTCAGGGATTGGAGAGACCCAGTACTTC
TRBV15	.	TRBJ2-7	few	CATSRDRDHEQYF	TGTGCCACCAGCAGAGACAGGGACCACGAGCAGTACTTC
TRBV18	.	TRBJ2-2	.	CATLRGNTGELFF	TGTGCCACCCTACGGGGAAACACCGGAGAGCTGTTTTTT
TRBV10-3	TRBD1	TRBJ2-3	once	CAIRGQGLRDTQYF	TGTGCCATCAGGGGACAGGGATTACGCGATACGCAGTATTTT
TRBV10-3	.	TRBJ2-5	.	CAISDDQYQETQYF	TGTGCCATCAGCGATGACCAGTACCAAGAGACCCAGTACTTC
TRBV19	.	TRBJ1-2	many	CASSTRGGSEAGGYTF	TGTGCCAGTAGTACCCGGGGGGGCTCCGAAGCCGGTGGCTACACCTTC
TRBV24-1	.	TRBJ1-2	.	CATSDPAGGGYTF	TGTGCCACCAGTGACCCGGCGGGCGGGGGCTACACCTTC
TRBV4-1	.	TRBJ2-2	.	CASSQARGVSGELFF	TGCGCCAGCAGCCAAGCTAGGGGGGTGTCCGGGGAGCTGTTTTTT
TRBV10-1	TRBD2	TRBJ2-7	.	CANSSGVDEQYF	TGCGCCAATTCTAGCGGGGTTGACGAGCAGTACTTC
TRBV5-1	.	TRBJ2-1	.	CASKDRAGSDEQFF	TGCGCCAGCAAGGATCGGGCAGGGTCCGACGAGCAGTTCTTC
TRBV9	.	TRBJ1-1	once	CASSAQGAEAFF	TGTGCCAGCAGCGCCCAGGGAGCTGAAGCTTTCTTT
TRBV5-4	.	TRBJ2-5	.	CASSQDRGRETQYF	TGTGCCAGCAGCCAAGATCGGGGGCGGGAGACCCAGTACTTC
TRBV10-2	.	TRBJ1-2	.	CASSPFENYGYTF	TGCGCCAGCAGTCCATTTGAAAACTATGGCTACACCTTC
TRBV28	.	TRBJ1-2	few	CASSLGVNGYTF	TGTGCCAGCAGTTTAGGGGTGAACGGCTACACCTTC
TRBV19	TRBD1	TRBJ1-1	.	CASKGALNTEAFF	TGTGCCAGCAAGGGGGCCCTGAACACTGAAGCTTTCTTT
TRBV12-3/TRBV12-4	.	TRBJ2-3	many	CASSFWGPGTDTQYF	TGTGCCAGCAGTTTTTGGGGGCCGGGTACAGATACGCAGTATTTT
TRBV10-3	TRBD2	TRBJ2-1	.	CATTSGRVGEQFF	TGTGCCACTACTAGCGGGAGGGTTGGTGAGCAGTTCTTC
TRBV12-5	.	TRBJ2-5	many	CASGPQGPPKTQYF	TGTGCTAGTGGTCCGCAGGGGCCGCCTAAGACCCAGTACTTC
TRBV24-1	.	TRBJ2-1	few	CATSAVGFNEQFF	TGTGCCACCAGTGCGGTAGGTTTCAATGAGCAGTTCTTC